This T cell receptor (beta chain) was identified in a study of spatial heterogeneity in lung cancer. For the study at large: Sequences of the beta chain were consistently detected in greater numbers than alpha-chain sequences.

Study-level results: Tumor TCRs that were ubiquitous and expanded showed up in blood more at resection than follow-up.

Details on this clonotype: Its target is not known.

Every individual TCR cDNA molecule carried its own unique molecular identifier, which allowed correction of PCR and sequencing errors. MiXCR, applied by TCRdb to the 5' RACE reads, yields one record per CDR3 protein. Of approximately 82,000 distinct CDR3 sequences detected, about 12% appear once; the ten largest clones hold roughly 4.2%. Time point described: sample taken at primary tumor resection. Tumor, nontumor lung or frozen PBMC supplied whole RNA that was sequenced unsorted. The roughly 66 donors had untreated early-stage non-small cell lung cancer. From germline, CDR1 is SGHRS and CDR2 YFSETQ. This CDR3 region has 17 residues. The ends lost 2 bases at V and 5 bases at J; junction bases unmatched: 7.

The chain joins TRBV5-1 to TRBJ2-2; 12 bases line up with TRBD1. This TCR was sampled from a male donor with early-stage non-small cell lung cancer. The sample here was PBMCs, taken at surgery. The DNA for the CDR3 is TGCGCCAGCAGCTTAGGGACAGGGGGCATGAAAACCGGGGAGCTGTTTTTT. Translating it yields CASSLGTGGMKTGELFF.